This T cell receptor (beta chain) was identified in a study of shared clonotypes between healthy human individuals. Sequencing was performed with immunoSEQ multiplex PCR; in TCRdb, only in-frame clones are kept and a portion is missing. This table has about 2,500,000 clones, approximately 94% appearing once. This CDR3 is 12 amino acids long. From germline, CDR1 is GTSNPN and CDR2 SVGIG (reference sequence). The V end was cut by 4 bases, the J end by 8 bases, with 9 bases between. The genes are TRBV30 and TRBJ1-6, with D tentatively TRBD1 (6 bases). The clonotype comes from a man younger than 30 in good health. Sequencing input: naive CD4+ T cells sorted from blood. Subset noted: CD45RA+ positively selected. CDR3 residues: CAWTGADSPLHF. The CDR3 region has the DNA TGTGCCTGGACAGGGGCGGATTCACCCCTCCACTTT.